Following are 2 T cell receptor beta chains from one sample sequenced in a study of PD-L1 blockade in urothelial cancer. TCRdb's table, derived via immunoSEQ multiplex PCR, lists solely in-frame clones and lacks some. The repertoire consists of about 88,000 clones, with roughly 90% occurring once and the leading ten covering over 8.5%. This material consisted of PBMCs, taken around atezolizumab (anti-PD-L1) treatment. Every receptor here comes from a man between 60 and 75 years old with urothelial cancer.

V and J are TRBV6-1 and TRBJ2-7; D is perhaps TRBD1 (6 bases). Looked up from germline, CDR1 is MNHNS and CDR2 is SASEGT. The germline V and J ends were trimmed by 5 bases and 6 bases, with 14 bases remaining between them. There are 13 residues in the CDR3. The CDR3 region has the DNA TGTGCCAGCAGTAAGCCGGACAGAAGCGAGCAGTACTTC. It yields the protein CASSKPDRSEQYF.

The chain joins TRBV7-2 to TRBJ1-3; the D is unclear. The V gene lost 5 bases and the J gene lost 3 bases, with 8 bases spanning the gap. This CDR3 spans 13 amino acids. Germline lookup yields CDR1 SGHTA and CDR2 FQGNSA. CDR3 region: CASSPVGGNTIYF. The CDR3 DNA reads TGTGCCAGCAGCCCCGTCGGTGGAAACACCATATATTTT.